A single sample is the source of the 30 T cell receptor beta chains below, sequenced in a study of liver allograft versus peripheral blood T cells. The overall study: Comparing T cell receptor repertoires in transplanted livers with those in recipients' peripheral blood was part of the design.

One entry per CDR3 protein results from TCRdb running MiXCR on the reads. The sample has under 15,000 distinct CDR3 sequences; approximately 17% are singletons. Receptors originate from a human patient who had a liver transplant. Some T cells may be supplied by the graft donor.

In its sample, this clonotype ranks as medium-sized (0.01 to 0.1%). The chain links TRBV6-6 to TRBJ2-3; 7 bases line up with TRBD1. This CDR3 spans 12 amino acids. Germline CDR1 and CDR2: MNHNY and SVGAGI (reference sequence). The J segment lost 6 bases and the V segment lost 5 bases, leaving 2 bases of the junction unmatched. CDR3 region: CASSQGEDTQYF. The CDR3 DNA reads as TGTGCCAGCAGTCAGGGGGAGGATACGCAGTATTTT.

With respect to this clonotype: This may arise from a read error, as a much more abundant clone is one base away. The chain employs TRBV24-1 and TRBJ2-6; D is possibly TRBD1 (5 bases). The germline V gene encodes CDR1 KGHDR and CDR2 SFDVKD. This CDR3 region has 15 residues. The CDR3 reads CASSDSRSGANVLTF. The CDR3 DNA sequence: TGTGCCTCCAGTGACAGTCGCTCTGGGGCCAACGTCCTGACTTTC.

This clonotype was recorded many times. V and J are TRBV19 and TRBJ2-7, with 12 nucleotides matching TRBD2. The germline CDR1 and CDR2 sequences are LNHDA and SQIVND (reference sequence). V lost 1 base, J lost 4 bases, and 2 bases stayed unmatched. This CDR3 region has 15 residues. The CDR3 region is CASSIGTSGKYEQYF. The DNA for the CDR3 is TGTGCCAGTAGTATAGGGACTAGCGGGAAGTACGAGCAGTACTTC.

This clonotype occurred many times. The V gene is TRBV7-2, the J gene TRBJ2-5, with a weak D call TRBD2 (6 bases). This CDR3 has 15 residues. Germline V lookup: CDR1 SGHTA, CDR2 FQGNSA. Trimming shortened V by 1 base and J by 0 bases, and 9 bases separated the two germline ends. The CDR3 DNA follows: TGTGCCAGCAGCTTAGTGGGGGGAAACCAAGAGACCCAGTACTTC. As protein: CASSLVGGNQETQYF.

The V call is TRBV20-1, the J call TRBJ2-1; D perhaps matches TRBD2 (5 bases). Between the trimmed V and J ends, which lost 2 bases and 10 bases, there was a span of 15 bases. Germline values: CDR1 DFQATT, CDR2 SNEGSKA (reference sequence). The CDR3 covers 13 residues. The CDR3 here is CSARRGRIREQFF. As DNA, the CDR3 is TGCAGTGCTAGAAGAGGGAGAATCAGGGAGCAGTTCTTC.

This clonotype was seen ten or more times. The chain employs TRBV6-2 or TRBV6-3 and TRBJ2-3; D may match TRBD1 or TRBD2 (5 bases each). The germline CDR1 and CDR2 sequences are MNHEY and SVGEGT. This CDR3 spans 15 amino acids. V shed 1 base and J shed 4 bases, with 12 bases lying between them. The CDR3 DNA follows: TGTGCCAGCAGTTACTGGGCAGGGCGGGCAGATACGCAGTATTTT. Protein: CASSYWAGRADTQYF.

By share, this clonotype counts as medium-sized. This rearrangement joins TRBV18 to TRBJ2-1, with 8 bases identical to TRBD1. The V gene's germline CDR1 is KGHSH and CDR2 LQKENI. Trimming cost V 0 bases and J 7 bases; bases outside gene matches: 8. CDR3 length: 16 amino acids. CDR3 sequence: CASSPPAGGASNEQFF. CDR3 DNA: TGTGCCAGCTCACCACCGGCAGGGGGCGCGTCAAATGAGCAGTTCTTC.

A remark on this clonotype: A much bigger clone sits one base away, suggesting this may be a read error. The rearrangement joins TRBV24-1 to TRBJ2-5, with TRBD2 matching over 7 bases. The junction had 17 bases not matched to a gene; V was cut back by 11 bases and J by 3 bases. This CDR3 is built from 16 residues. Germline assignment: CDR1 KGHDR and CDR2 SFDVKD. CDR3: CAIPPFGAGEEETQYF. Written as DNA, the CDR3 is TGTGCCATCCCCCCCTTTGGTGCGGGAGAGGAAGAGACCCAGTACTTC.

This clonotype has at least ten counts. The chain recombines TRBV10-3 with TRBJ2-1; unclear D gene. The germline V and J ends were trimmed by 5 bases and 5 bases, with 4 bases remaining between them. This CDR3 is built from 11 residues. Germline V gene sequence: CDR1 ENHRY, CDR2 SYGVKD. CDR3 in amino acids: CAISLNNEQFF. The CDR3 coding sequence is TGTGCCATCAGTTTGAACAATGAGCAGTTCTTC.

Relative to its sample, this clonotype is medium-sized (0.01 to 0.1%). This chain links TRBV29-1 with TRBJ2-1; TRBD2 agrees at 10 bases. The CDR3 length is 19 residues. J was trimmed by 8 bases and V by 2 bases; bases with no gene match: 21. Germline CDR1 is SQVTM and CDR2 is ANQGSEA. The CDR3 nucleotides read TGCAGCGTTGAAAATCGAGCTAGCGGGAGTCCGGGGTTCTGGGATGAGCAGTTCTTC. Encoded protein: CSVENRASGSPGFWDEQFF.

This clonotype was seen only a few times. The rearrangement links TRBV9 to TRBJ2-5, with D possibly called TRBD1 or TRBD2 (6 bases each). This CDR3 has 14 residues. Trimming removed 0 bases at V and 5 bases at J, with 11 bases between. The germline gives CDR1 SGDLS, CDR2 YYNGEE. The CDR3 bases are TGTGCCAGCAGCGTAGGACAGGCGGGGGAGACCCAGTACTTC. Translated: CASSVGQAGETQYF.

There are a few counts of this clonotype. V gene TRBV12-3 or TRBV12-4 combines with J gene TRBJ2-1; 8 bases line up with TRBD2. Trimming cost V 3 bases and J 4 bases; bases outside gene matches: 11. This CDR3 contains 17 residues. The CDR3 region has the DNA TGTGCCAGCAGTTTTGGGGGCGGGGGGCAGTCATACAATGAGCAGTTCTTC. Translating gives CASSFGGGGQSYNEQFF.

This clonotype was counted a few times. The chain combines TRBV15 with TRBJ2-3; D uncertain. The length of the CDR3 is 13 residues. Germline V gene data show CDR1 as LNHNV and CDR2 as YYDKDF (reference sequence). V lost 0 bases, J lost 3 bases, and 4 bases lay in between. This CDR3 is CATSRDSTDTQYF. DNA of the CDR3: TGTGCCACCAGCAGAGATTCGACAGATACGCAGTATTTT.

This clonotype is medium-sized within its sample. The rearrangement uses TRBV18 and TRBJ1-2; 8 bases are shared with TRBD1. The trim removed 3 bases at V and 5 bases at J, leaving 8 bases unmatched. This CDR3 comprises 15 residues. Germline V gene sequence: CDR1 KGHSH, CDR2 LQKENI. CDR3 DNA sequence: TGTGCCAGCTCACCTCGGGCAGGGGGCGCATATGGCTACACCTTC. Translation: CASSPRAGGAYGYTF.

Details on this clonotype: A much larger clone differs by one base, so this may be a read error. This chain links TRBV6-5 with TRBJ1-2; TRBD1 might be the D (6 bases). The CDR3 is 15 residues long. The V gene's germline CDR1 is MNHEY and CDR2 SVGAGI. CDR3 in DNA: TGTGCCAACAGTTACAGGGCATTGGTAGACTATGGCTACACCTTC. Amino acids: CANSYRALVDYGYTF.

Only a few counts were recorded for this clonotype. The chain employs TRBV12-5 and TRBJ2-1; 14 nucleotides agree with TRBD2. The CDR3 spans 14 residues. Germline values: CDR1 LGHNT, CDR2 FRNRAP. The ends lost 7 bases at V and 8 bases at J; junction bases unmatched: 4. The CDR3 region is CASEGLAGVYEQFF. CDR3 DNA: TGTGCTAGTGAGGGACTAGCGGGAGTCTATGAGCAGTTCTTC. Combining the CDR3 with reference TRBV12-5 and TRBJ2-1 gives the whole variable domain DARVTQTPRHKVTEMGQEVTMRCQPILGHNTVFWYRQTMMQGLELLAYFRNRAPLDDSGMPKDRFSAEMPDATLATLKIQPSEPRDSAVYFCASEGLAGVYEQFFGPGTRLTVL.

This clonotype has ten or more counts. The chain uses TRBV15 and TRBJ1-1, with a possible D match to TRBD1 (5 bases). Trimming stripped 0 bases from V and 5 bases from J, with 13 bases between. This CDR3 is 15 amino acids long. Germline lookup yields CDR1 LNHNV and CDR2 YYDKDF (reference sequence). CDR3 sequence reads: CATSRERGSRTEAFF. The CDR3 region has the DNA TGTGCCACCAGCAGAGAAAGGGGCTCGAGAACTGAAGCTTTCTTT.

This clonotype counts as medium-sized. V gene TRBV6-1 combines with J gene TRBJ2-3; D is perhaps TRBD1 (5 bases). Trimming stripped 2 bases from V and 4 bases from J, with 16 bases between. In germline, CDR1 is MNHNS, CDR2 SASEGT. The CDR3 sequence is 16 residues long. The CDR3: CASSESSATRADTQYF. CDR3 DNA sequence: TGTGCCAGCAGTGAAAGCTCGGCCACCAGGGCAGATACGCAGTATTTT.

This clonotype has at least ten counts. The chain joins TRBV19 to TRBJ2-7, with TRBD1 as a possible D gene (6 bases). CDR1 and CDR2 (germline): LNHDA, SQIVND (reference sequence). CDR3 length: 14 residues. Trimming left V 3 bases short and J 7 bases short, with 16 bases between. CDR3 amino acids: CASSIHLLDREQYF. In nucleotides, the CDR3 is TGTGCCAGTAGTATCCATCTCCTCGACAGGGAGCAGTACTTC. The complete variable domain, with remaining parts taken from reference TRBV19 and TRBJ2-7, reads DGGITQSPKYLFRKEGQNVTLSCEQNLNHDAMYWYRQDPGQGLRLIYYSQIVNDFQKGDIAEGYSVSREKKESFPLTVTSAQKNPTAFYLCASSIHLLDREQYFGPGTRLTVT.

The table lists this clonotype with many counts. V gene TRBV6-5 combines with J gene TRBJ2-1; D remains unclear. The CDR3 is made up of 16 amino acids. Trimming stripped 7 bases from V and 0 bases from J, with 16 bases between. CDR1 is MNHEY and CDR2 is SVGAGI in the germline V gene. CDR3 nucleotide sequence: TGTGCCAGCACCAGATCGATCTTGAGCTCCTACAATGAGCAGTTCTTC. It translates to CASTRSILSSYNEQFF.

This clonotype was counted many times. The J gene is TRBJ2-5, the V gene TRBV7-2; D might be TRBD1 (6 bases). Trimming pared 0 bases from V and 1 base from J, leaving 9 bases between. The CDR3 has 15 amino acids. Germline CDR1 SGHTA, CDR2 FQGNSA. Here the CDR3 DNA reads TGTGCCAGCAGCTTAGCGGGGGCAACCCAAGAGACCCAGTACTTC. It is translated as CASSLAGATQETQYF. Complete variable domain (other parts from reference TRBV7-2 and TRBJ2-5): GAGVSQSPSNKVTEKGKDVELRCDPISGHTALYWYRQSLGQGLEFLIYFQGNSAPDKSGLPSDRFSAERTGGSVSTLTIQRTQQEDSAVYLCASSLAGATQETQYFGPGTRLLVL.

This clonotype was counted a few times. The CDR3 loop is CASEGDSKYNEQFF. The CDR3 DNA follows: TGTGCCAGCGAGGGGGACAGCAAGTACAATGAGCAGTTCTTC. The gene calls are TRBV12-3 or TRBV12-4 and TRBJ2-1; 7 bases agree with TRBD1. CDR3 size: 14 residues. V lost 8 bases and J lost 4; bases outside the gene matches: 8.

This clonotype is deemed medium-sized (0.01 to 0.1%). The gene calls are TRBV24-1 and TRBJ2-1, with 10 bases that match TRBD1. V shed 3 bases and J 5 bases; nucleotides not matched to a gene: 3. The CDR3 covers 15 residues. Germline loops: CDR1 KGHDR, CDR2 SFDVKD. The CDR3 nucleotides read TGTGCCACCAGTGATCCCGGGACAGGGGACAATGAGCAGTTCTTC. This translates into CATSDPGTGDNEQFF.

This clonotype is termed medium-sized. The rearrangement links TRBV18 to TRBJ2-7; 7 bases align to TRBD1. This CDR3 is built from 15 residues. V lost 3 bases and J lost 0; bases outside the gene matches: 5. Germline CDR1 is KGHSH and CDR2 is LQKENI. CDR3 in amino acids: CASSPRTGSSYEQYF. The CDR3 nucleotides are TGTGCCAGCTCACCTCGGACAGGCAGCTCCTACGAGCAGTACTTC. The full variable domain, completed using reference TRBV18 and TRBJ2-7, is NAGVMQNPRHLVRRRGQEARLRCSPMKGHSHVYWYRQLPEEGLKFMVYLQKENIIDESGMPKERFSAEFPKEGPSILRIQQVVRGDSAAYFCASSPRTGSSYEQYFGPGTRLTVT.

This clonotype is categorized as medium-sized. The chain has TRBV18 and TRBJ1-6; 7 nucleotides line up with TRBD1. V lost 1 base and J lost 6; bases outside the gene matches: 0. The CDR3 runs to 14 residues. CDR1 is KGHSH and CDR2 is LQKENI in the germline V gene. CDR3 in DNA: TGTGCCAGCTCACCACGACAGGGTAATTCACCCCTCCACTTT. Its translation: CASSPRQGNSPLHF.

By share, this clonotype counts as medium-sized. V and J are TRBV6-2 or TRBV6-3 and TRBJ2-7; 9 bases line up with TRBD1. Looked up from germline, CDR1 is MNHEY and CDR2 is SVGEGT. The CDR3 runs to 16 residues. The ends lost 6 bases at V and 3 bases at J; junction bases unmatched: 12. The CDR3: CASRRTGDAKNYEQYF. DNA for the CDR3: TGTGCCAGCAGGCGGACAGGGGACGCGAAGAACTACGAGCAGTACTTC.

The gene calls are TRBV25-1 and TRBJ1-1, with D unresolved. This CDR3 contains 12 residues. V shed 6 bases and J shed 8 bases, with 13 bases lying between them. Germline loops: CDR1 MGHDK, CDR2 SYGVNS. CDR3 DNA: TGTGCCAGCAGCTCCCTAGGAGTCGAAGCTTTCTTT. It translates to CASSSLGVEAFF.

The chain is built from TRBV6-5 and TRBJ1-3, with 7 bases lining up with TRBD1. This CDR3 region has 16 residues. In germline, CDR1 is MNHEY, CDR2 SVGAGI. Trimming removed 0 bases from V and 1 base from J; junction bases left unmatched: 3. The CDR3 bases are TGTGCCAGCAGTTACTCGGAGGGGGCGTCTGGAAACACCATATATTTT. It encodes CASSYSEGASGNTIYF.

This rearrangement joins TRBV12-3 or TRBV12-4 to TRBJ1-5; D uncertain. V was trimmed by 5 bases and J by 3 bases, leaving 8 bases between them. The CDR3 has 13 amino acids. CDR3 coding DNA: TGTGCCAGCAGTCTCCGGATCAATCAGCCCCAGCATTTT. Protein sequence: CASSLRINQPQHF.

This clonotype came up many times. This chain joins TRBV24-1 and TRBJ2-7, with D unclear. The CDR3 is 11 residues long. With 0 bases removed from V and 6 bases from J, the gap between germline ends came to 2 bases. Germline CDR1 is KGHDR and CDR2 is SFDVKD. The CDR3 DNA reads TGTGCCACCAGTGATTTGCGCGAGCAGTACTTC. Its protein is CATSDLREQYF.